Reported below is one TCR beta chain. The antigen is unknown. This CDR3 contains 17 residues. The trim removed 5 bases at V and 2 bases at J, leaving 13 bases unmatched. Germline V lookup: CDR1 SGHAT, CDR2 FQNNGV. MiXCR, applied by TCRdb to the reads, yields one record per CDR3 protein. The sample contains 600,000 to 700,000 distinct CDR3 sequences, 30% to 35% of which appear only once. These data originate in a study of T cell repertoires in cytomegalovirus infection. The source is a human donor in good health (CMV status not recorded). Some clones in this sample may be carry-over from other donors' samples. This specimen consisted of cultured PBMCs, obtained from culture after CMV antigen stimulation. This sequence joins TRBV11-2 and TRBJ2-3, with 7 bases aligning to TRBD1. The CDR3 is CASSPKPGTAITDTQYF. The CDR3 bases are TGTGCCAGCAGCCCGAAACCTGGGACAGCTATCACAGATACGCAGTATTTT.